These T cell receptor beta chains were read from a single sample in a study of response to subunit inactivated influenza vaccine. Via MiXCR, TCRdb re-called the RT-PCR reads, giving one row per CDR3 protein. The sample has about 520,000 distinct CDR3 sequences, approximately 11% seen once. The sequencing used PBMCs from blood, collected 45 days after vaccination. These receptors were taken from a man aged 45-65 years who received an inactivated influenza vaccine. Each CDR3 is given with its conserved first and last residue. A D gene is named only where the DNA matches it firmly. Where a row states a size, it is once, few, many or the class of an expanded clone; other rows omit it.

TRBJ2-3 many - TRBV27 CASRAGWDTQYF TGTGCCAGCAGGGCGGGTTGGGATACGCAGTATTTT
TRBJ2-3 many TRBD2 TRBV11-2 CASSSRAGGQDTQYF TGTGCCAGCAGCTCACGGGCGGGGGGTCAAGATACGCAGTATTTT
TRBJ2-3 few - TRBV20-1 CSARDRRSTDTQYF TGCAGTGCTAGAGATCGGAGGAGCACAGATACGCAGTATTTT
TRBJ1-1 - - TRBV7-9 CASSASQKNTEAFF TGTGCCAGCAGCGCAAGCCAAAAGAACACTGAAGCTTTCTTT
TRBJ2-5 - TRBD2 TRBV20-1 CSARARTSGVVYQETQYF TGCAGTGCTAGAGCGCGGACTAGCGGGGTAGTCTACCAAGAGACCCAGTACTTC
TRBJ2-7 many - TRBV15 CATSRDRANEQYF TGTGCCACCAGCAGAGATAGGGCTAACGAGCAGTACTTC
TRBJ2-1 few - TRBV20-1 CSASDGPARYNEQFF TGCAGTGCTAGTGACGGCCCGGCGCGGTACAATGAGCAGTTCTTC
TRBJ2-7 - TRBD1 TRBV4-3 CASSQLQGASVYEQYF TGCGCCAGCAGCCAACTACAGGGGGCCTCTGTCTACGAGCAGTACTTC
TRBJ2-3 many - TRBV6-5 CASSYSRPSTDTQYF TGTGCCAGCAGTTACTCCAGACCTAGCACAGATACGCAGTATTTT
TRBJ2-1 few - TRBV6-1 CASSEFGYEQFF TGTGCCAGCAGTGAATTCGGCTATGAGCAGTTCTTC
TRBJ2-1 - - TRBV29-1 CSVEGTKDQFF TGCAGCGTTGAAGGGACTAAGGATCAGTTCTTC
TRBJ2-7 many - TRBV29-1 CSVEADNVYEQYF TGCAGCGTTGAGGCGGACAACGTATACGAGCAGTACTTC
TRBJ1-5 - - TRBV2 CASSRLEGVQPQHF TGTGCCAGCAGTCGTCTCGAAGGGGTCCAGCCCCAGCATTTT
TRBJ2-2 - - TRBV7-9 CASSLVTEGTGELFF TGTGCCAGCAGCTTAGTAACCGAAGGAACCGGGGAGCTGTTTTTT
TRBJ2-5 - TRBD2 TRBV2 CASSGGGEETQYF TGTGCCAGCAGTGGTGGGGGGGAAGAGACCCAGTACTTC
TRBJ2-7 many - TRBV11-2 CASRLSLGGFLDEQYF TGTGCCAGCAGACTAAGCTTGGGCGGGTTTCTGGACGAGCAGTACTTC
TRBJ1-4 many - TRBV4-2 CASSQASGTTNEKLFF TGTGCCAGCAGCCAAGCTTCCGGGACAACTAATGAAAAACTGTTTTTT
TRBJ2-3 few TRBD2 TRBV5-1 CASGYAGTSGGATDTQYF TGCGCCAGCGGTTATGCCGGGACTAGCGGGGGGGCTACAGATACGCAGTATTTT
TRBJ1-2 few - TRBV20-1 CSATPRVYYGYTF TGCAGTGCTACGCCCAGGGTTTACTATGGCTACACCTTC
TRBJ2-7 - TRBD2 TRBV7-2 CASSLPSGGLGAQYF TGTGCCAGCAGCTTGCCTAGCGGGGGCCTGGGTGCGCAGTACTTC
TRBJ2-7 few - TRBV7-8 CASSPFGASSYEQYF TGTGCCAGCAGCCCTTTCGGGGCCTCCTCCTACGAGCAGTACTTC
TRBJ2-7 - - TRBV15 CATSRGVGEKYEQYF TGTGCCACCAGCAGAGGTGTAGGGGAGAAATACGAGCAGTACTTC
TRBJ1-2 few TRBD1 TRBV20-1 CSASRTGVNYGYTF TGCAGTGCTAGTAGAACAGGGGTAAACTATGGCTACACCTTC
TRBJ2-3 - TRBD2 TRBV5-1 CASSLKREGRSFTDTQYF TGCGCCAGCAGCCTAAAGCGGGAGGGCCGGAGCTTTACAGATACGCAGTATTTT
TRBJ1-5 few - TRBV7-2 CASSDEEGRGFDQPQHF TGTGCCAGCAGCGACGAGGAGGGCAGGGGTTTTGATCAGCCCCAGCATTTT
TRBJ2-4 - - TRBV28 CASSLLIRAKNIQYF TGTGCCAGCAGTTTGCTGATCCGGGCCAAAAACATTCAGTACTTC
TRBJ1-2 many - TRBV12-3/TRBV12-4 CASRGGSPSDGYTF TGTGCCAGCAGGGGGGGTAGTCCAAGCGATGGCTACACCTTC
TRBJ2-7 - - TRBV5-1 CATRPRDYEQYF TGCGCCACCCGCCCTCGGGACTACGAGCAGTACTTC
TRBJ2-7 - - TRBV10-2 CASNPSDSSGSYEQYF TGCGCCAGCAATCCCTCGGACAGTAGTGGGTCCTACGAGCAGTACTTC
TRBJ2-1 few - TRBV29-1 CSVEDLGAYNEQFF TGCAGCGTTGAAGATTTAGGAGCCTACAATGAGCAGTTCTTC
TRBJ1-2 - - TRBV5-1 CASSPPAANYGYTF TGCGCCAGCAGCCCCCCGGCGGCTAACTATGGCTACACCTTC
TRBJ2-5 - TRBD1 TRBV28 CASSLSTRDRVETQYF TGTGCCAGCAGTTTATCCACCCGGGACAGGGTTGAGACCCAGTACTTC
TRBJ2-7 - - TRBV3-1 CASSQSDAGTNSYEQYF TGTGCCAGCAGCCAGTCAGACGCCGGGACAAATTCCTACGAGCAGTACTTC
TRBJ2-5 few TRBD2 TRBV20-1 CSANGGMAGGPGETQYF TGCAGTGCCAATGGTGGCATGGCGGGGGGGCCGGGAGAGACCCAGTACTTC
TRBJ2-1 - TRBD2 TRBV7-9 CASSSPSGRGDEQFF TGTGCCAGCAGCTCTCCTAGCGGGAGGGGCGATGAGCAGTTCTTC
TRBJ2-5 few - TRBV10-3 CAISADRPPETQYF TGTGCCATCAGTGCGGACAGACCACCGGAGACCCAGTACTTC
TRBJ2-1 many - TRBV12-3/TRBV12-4 CASSYHREEQFF TGTGCCAGCAGCTACCATCGGGAGGAGCAGTTCTTC
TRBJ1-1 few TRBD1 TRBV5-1 CASSRPTGQLMNTEAFF TGCGCCAGCAGCCGGCCTACGGGACAGCTCATGAACACTGAAGCTTTCTTT
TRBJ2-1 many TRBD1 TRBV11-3 CASSSRDRGLDSYNEQFF TGTGCCAGCAGCTCCCGGGACAGGGGGTTAGACTCCTACAATGAGCAGTTCTTC
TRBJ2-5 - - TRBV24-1 CATSDPQETQYF TGTGCCACCAGTGACCCTCAAGAGACCCAGTACTTC
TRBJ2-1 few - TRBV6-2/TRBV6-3 CAVAERFRGGEQFF TGTGCAGTAGCGGAACGTTTTCGGGGTGGTGAGCAGTTCTTC
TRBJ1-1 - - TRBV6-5 CASSYDRTMNTEAFF TGTGCCAGCAGTTACGACAGGACCATGAACACTGAAGCTTTCTTT
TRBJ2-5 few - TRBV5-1 CASSFLAEAETQYF TGCGCCAGCAGCTTTCTAGCTGAGGCGGAGACCCAGTACTTC
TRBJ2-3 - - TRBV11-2 CASSYHLDISDTQYF TGTGCCAGCAGTTATCACCTGGACATTTCAGATACGCAGTATTTT
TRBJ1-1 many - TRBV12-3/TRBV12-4 CASSLAGVDTEAFF TGTGCCAGCAGTTTGGCGGGGGTGGACACTGAAGCTTTCTTT
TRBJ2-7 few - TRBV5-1 CASSLAQGDEQYF TGCGCCAGCAGCTTGGCACAGGGCGACGAGCAGTACTTC
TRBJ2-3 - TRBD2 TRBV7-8 CASSPTPGLAGGLSTDTQYF TGTGCCAGCAGTCCCACACCTGGACTAGCGGGGGGCCTTAGCACAGATACGCAGTATTTT
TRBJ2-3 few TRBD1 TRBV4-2 CASSQRTGGTDTQYF TGTGCCAGCAGCCAAAGGACAGGGGGGACAGATACGCAGTATTTT
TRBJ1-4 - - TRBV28 CASRRAYNEKLFF TGTGCCAGCAGAAGGGCTTATAATGAAAAACTGTTTTTT
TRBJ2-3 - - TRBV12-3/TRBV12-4 CASSFSGSTTDTQYF TGTGCCAGCAGTTTTTCAGGGAGCACCACAGATACGCAGTATTTT
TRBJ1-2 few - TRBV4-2 CASSQDGGEGTYGYTF TGTGCCAGCAGCCAAGATGGGGGCGAGGGAACCTATGGCTACACCTTC
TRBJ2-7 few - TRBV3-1 CASSQTDREQYF TGTGCCAGCAGCCAAACAGACCGGGAGCAGTACTTC
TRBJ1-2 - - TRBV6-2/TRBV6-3 CASSLGGGFTKIGYTF TGTGCCAGCAGTCTGGGTGGAGGGTTCACAAAGATCGGCTACACCTTC
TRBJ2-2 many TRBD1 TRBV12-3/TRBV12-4 CASRGTGLAGELFF TGTGCCAGCAGGGGGACAGGGTTGGCCGGGGAGCTGTTTTTT
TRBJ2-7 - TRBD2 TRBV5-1 CASSLVGRGLARDYEQYF TGCGCCAGCAGCTTGGTTGGCAGAGGACTAGCGAGGGACTACGAGCAGTACTTC